These 23 T cell receptor beta chains were sequenced from one sample in a study of identical twins. Each CDR3 protein gets one entry after TCRdb re-called the 5' RACE reads with MiXCR. The sample yields 1.5 million to 2 million distinct CDR3 sequences, roughly 35% seen once. Sequenced input: cord blood. These receptors were obtained from a newborn girl in good health.

This clonotype was seen a few times. The V gene is TRBV18, the J gene TRBJ2-1; either TRBD1 or TRBD2 may supply D (6 bases each). Germline V gene data show CDR1 as KGHSH and CDR2 as LQKENI. The CDR3 runs to 14 residues. V lost 0 bases and J 9 bases, leaving 12 bases between the germline ends. The CDR3 is CASSPPGRGGEQFF. CDR3 bases: TGTGCCAGCTCACCACCCGGCAGGGGAGGTGAGCAGTTCTTC.

This clonotype was found a few times. The rearrangement uses TRBV7-6 and TRBJ1-4; 8 nucleotides align to TRBD1. The germline CDR1 and CDR2 sequences are SGHVS and FNYEAQ. The CDR3 runs 16 residues. J lost 1 base, V lost 6 bases, and 7 bases had no gene match. CDR3 nucleotide sequence: TGTGCCAGCAGTTCCGAACAGGGGGGAACTAATGAAAAACTGTTTTTT. Translated, it gives CASSSEQGGTNEKLFF.

The chain recombines TRBV28 with TRBJ2-1, with no clear D. The CDR3 totals 14 residues. Germline CDR1 reads MDHEN; CDR2 reads SYDVKM. V lost 5 bases to trimming and J lost 0 bases, with 8 bases between them. The CDR3 here is CASSPIISYNEQFF. In DNA, the CDR3 is TGTGCCAGCAGTCCCATAATCTCCTACAATGAGCAGTTCTTC.

The chain combines TRBV5-6 with TRBJ1-1; tentatively, D is TRBD1 (5 bases). Trimming removed 0 bases from V and 6 bases from J, with 12 bases in between. Germline lookup yields CDR1 SGHDT and CDR2 YYEEEE. The CDR3 loop spans 14 amino acids. DNA of the CDR3: TGTGCCAGCAGCTTGGCTTCGCCGGGACCTGAAGCTTTCTTT. This encodes CASSLASPGPEAFF.

The J gene is TRBJ2-1, the V gene TRBV3-1; D gene ambiguous. The germline V gene encodes CDR1 LGHDT and CDR2 YNNKEL (reference sequence). The CDR3 covers 15 residues. The ends were cut back, 0 bases at V and 4 bases at J, with 10 bases in the middle. The CDR3 region has the DNA TGTGCCAGCAGCCAAGACTATGGGGTTTACAATGAGCAGTTCTTC. It is translated as CASSQDYGVYNEQFF.

This clonotype was picked up many times. The chain combines TRBV3-1 with TRBJ2-5; 12 nucleotides match TRBD2. Germline V gene sequence: CDR1 LGHDT, CDR2 YNNKEL (reference sequence). The CDR3 is 18 amino acids. After removal of 0 bases from V and 2 bases from J, the junction contained 7 bases not matched to a gene. The CDR3 DNA sequence: TGTGCCAGCAGCCAAGATGCCCGGACTAGCGGGAAACAAGAGACCCAGTACTTC. This gives the protein CASSQDARTSGKQETQYF.

V usage is TRBV5-1 and J usage is TRBJ1-1, with 9 bases fitting TRBD1. The germline V gene has CDR1 SGHRS and CDR2 YFSETQ. The CDR3 covers 15 residues. J gave up 5 bases and V 3 bases, and 8 bases lay outside the gene matches. CDR3 bases: TGCGCCAGCAGCTACCACCGACAGGGGGGTACTGAAGCTTTCTTT. Its translation: CASSYHRQGGTEAFF.

As for this clonotype: One end of the junction does not line up with germline, which may come from a read error. This rearrangement joins TRBV19 to TRBJ1-6; TRBD1 agrees at 8 bases. CDR3 length equals 13 residues. The germline V gene encodes CDR1 LNHDA and CDR2 SQIVND (reference sequence). The DNA for the CDR3 is TGTGCCAGTAGTAAACAGGGGGTTTCACCCCCCCACTTT. This encodes CASSKQGVSPPHF.

The chain is built from TRBV27 and TRBJ2-3, with D perhaps matching TRBD2 (6 bases). V was clipped by 10 bases and J by 8 bases, with 25 bases between them. CDR3 size: 15 residues. Germline V gene data show CDR1 as MNHEY and CDR2 as SMNVEV (reference sequence). The CDR3 sequence: CATPAEGPRMGTQYF. CDR3 nucleotide sequence: TGTGCCACACCCGCGGAGGGGCCAAGGATGGGTACGCAGTATTTT.

This rearrangement joins TRBV6-5 to TRBJ1-5; 8 positions agree with TRBD1. The CDR3 spans 15 residues. The germline CDR1 and CDR2 sequences are MNHEY and SVGAGI. V was clipped by 5 bases and J by 4 bases; unmatched bases: 7. The CDR3 reads CASSTDRALNQPQHF. In DNA, the CDR3 is TGTGCCAGCAGTACGGACAGGGCCTTAAATCAGCCCCAGCATTTT.

A word on this clonotype: The junction departs from germline at one end; a sequencing error may be responsible. This rearrangement joins TRBV11-3 to TRBJ2-3; D may match TRBD1 or TRBD2 (5 bases each). The length of the CDR3 is 15 residues. Germline assignment: CDR1 SGHNT and CDR2 YENEEA. The CDR3 spells CACSLTGLNTDTQYF. The CDR3 coding sequence is TGTGCCTGCAGCTTAACGGGGCTGAACACAGATACGCAGTATTTT.

The rearrangement uses TRBV13 and TRBJ2-7; 10 nucleotides align to TRBD2. Per the germline V gene, CDR1 is PRHDT and CDR2 is FYEKMQ (reference sequence). Losses at the gene ends were 2 bases for V and 2 bases for J; bases not matched to a gene: 6. CDR3 size: 16 residues. The CDR3 DNA sequence: TGTGCCAGCAGCTTATTTCCTAGCGGGAGCACCTACGAGCAGTACTTC. Translation: CASSLFPSGSTYEQYF.

In its sample, this clonotype was seen a few times. J is TRBJ2-5 and V is TRBV2; 8 nucleotides line up with TRBD1. CDR3 length: 12 residues. CDR1 SNHLY and CDR2 FYNNEI come from the germline V gene. V dropped 4 bases and J dropped 5; count of bases not matched to a gene: 0. The CDR3 here is CASSGTGETQYF. The CDR3 DNA is TGTGCCAGCAGTGGGACAGGGGAGACCCAGTACTTC.

The sample holds a few counts of this clonotype. This CDR3 is CASSYRGGGAQETQYF. CDR3 nucleotides: TGTGCCAGCAGCTATAGGGGCGGGGGGGCCCAAGAGACCCAGTACTTC. This chain uses TRBV3-1 with TRBJ2-5, with 9 bases fitting TRBD2. The CDR3 is made up of 16 amino acids. The junction had 8 bases not matched to a gene; V was cut back by 5 bases and J by 1 base. CDR1 is LGHDT, CDR2 YNNKEL, per germline (reference sequence).

The V call is TRBV6-1, the J call TRBJ1-3; D call uncertain. This CDR3 is built from 15 residues. The V end lost 0 bases, the J end lost 0 bases, and 6 bases lay between the germline ends. The germline CDR1 and CDR2 sequences are MNHNS and SASEGT. The CDR3 protein is CASSEATFSGNTIYF. Written as DNA, the CDR3 is TGTGCCAGCAGTGAAGCAACCTTCTCTGGAAACACCATATATTTT.

The chain combines TRBV3-1 with TRBJ1-2; D ambiguous. Germline CDR1 is LGHDT and CDR2 is YNNKEL (reference sequence). The CDR3 has 14 amino acids. The ends were cut back, 0 bases at V and 4 bases at J, with 9 bases in the middle. CDR3 DNA: TGTGCCAGCAGCCAAGACACACGGAGCTATGGCTACACCTTC. It specifies CASSQDTRSYGYTF. Looking up the rest from reference TRBV3-1 and TRBJ1-2 gives the full variable domain: DTAVSQTPKYLVTQMGNDKSIKCEQNLGHDTMYWYKQDSKKFLKIMFSYNNKELIINETVPNRFSPKSPDKAHLNLHINSLELGDSAVYFCASSQDTRSYGYTFGSGTRLTVV.

In this sample, this clonotype turned up a few times. CDR3 amino acids: CSVGLLRMGEKLFF. CDR3 sequence (DNA): TGCAGCGTTGGTCTGTTGAGGATGGGGGAAAAACTGTTTTTT. The chain employs TRBV29-1 and TRBJ1-4; D not resolved. V was trimmed by 4 bases and J by 8 bases, leaving 17 bases between them. This CDR3 is built from 14 residues. The germline V gene has CDR1 SQVTM and CDR2 ANQGSEA.

This clonotype was counted a few times. The genes are TRBV20-1 and TRBJ2-1, with 7 positions matching TRBD1. With V trimmed by 3 bases and J by 9 bases, 17 bases remained unmatched. In germline, CDR1 is DFQATT, CDR2 SNEGSKA (reference sequence). There are 16 residues in the CDR3. As DNA, the CDR3 is TGCAGTGCTAGGAAAACAGGGGCTTCTGGCCGGCGTGAGCAGTTCTTC. Encoded protein: CSARKTGASGRREQFF.

This chain uses TRBV25-1 with TRBJ1-6; D possibly corresponds to TRBD1 (5 bases). The germline V and J ends were trimmed by 3 bases and 11 bases, with 14 bases remaining between them. The germline V gene encodes CDR1 MGHDK and CDR2 SYGVNS. This CDR3 spans 14 amino acids. CDR3 sequence: CASSEGGKWPPLHF. Here the CDR3 DNA reads TGTGCCAGCAGTGAGGGGGGGAAATGGCCACCCCTCCACTTT. The full variable domain, in which reference TRBV25-1 and TRBJ1-6 provide the parts outside the CDR3, is EADIYQTPRYLVIGTGKKITLECSQTMGHDKMYWYQQDPGMELHLIHYSYGVNSTEKGDLSSESTVSRIRTEHFPLTLESARPSHTSQYLCASSEGGKWPPLHFGNGTRLTVT.

Regarding this clonotype: A much bigger clone sits one base away, suggesting this may be a read error. The chain carries TRBV20-1 and TRBJ2-1; D is ambiguous. The CDR3 is 15 amino acids. CDR1 and CDR2 (germline): DFQATT, SNEGSKA (reference sequence). The CDR3 bases are TGCAGTGCCCCAAGGGAACCTGGGGTATACAATGGGCAGTTCTTC. Its protein product is CSAPREPGVYNGQFF.

This clonotype was seen a handful of times. The rearrangement joins TRBV6-5 to TRBJ2-7; D is tentatively TRBD1 or TRBD2 (5 bases each). Germline V CDR1 and CDR2: MNHEY, SVGAGI. With 2 bases removed from V and 4 bases from J, the gap between germline ends came to 12 bases. The CDR3 runs to 14 residues. The CDR3 protein is CASSYARGRYEQYF. The CDR3 nucleotides are TGTGCCAGCAGTTACGCGAGGGGAAGGTACGAGCAGTACTTC.

This clonotype was seen only a few times. The V call is TRBV6-5, the J call TRBJ2-7; D is possibly TRBD2 (5 bases). Trimming left V 8 bases short and J 0 bases short, with 11 bases between. The CDR3 has 13 residues. From germline, CDR1 is MNHEY and CDR2 SVGAGI. The CDR3 loop is CASCERSSYEQYF. The CDR3 nucleotides are TGTGCCAGCTGTGAGCGGAGCTCCTACGAGCAGTACTTC.

This clonotype was observed many times. This chain connects TRBV4-1 to TRBJ2-5, with TRBD2 matching over 8 bases. Looked up from germline, CDR1 is MGHRA and CDR2 is YSYEKL. Germline trimming cut 1 base from V and 4 bases from J; bases unmatched to any gene: 14. The length of the CDR3 is 18 residues. CDR3 DNA sequence: TGCGCCAGCAGCCAAGCGCCCCTCGGACTAGCCATTGGAGAGACCCAGTACTTC. It encodes CASSQAPLGLAIGETQYF.